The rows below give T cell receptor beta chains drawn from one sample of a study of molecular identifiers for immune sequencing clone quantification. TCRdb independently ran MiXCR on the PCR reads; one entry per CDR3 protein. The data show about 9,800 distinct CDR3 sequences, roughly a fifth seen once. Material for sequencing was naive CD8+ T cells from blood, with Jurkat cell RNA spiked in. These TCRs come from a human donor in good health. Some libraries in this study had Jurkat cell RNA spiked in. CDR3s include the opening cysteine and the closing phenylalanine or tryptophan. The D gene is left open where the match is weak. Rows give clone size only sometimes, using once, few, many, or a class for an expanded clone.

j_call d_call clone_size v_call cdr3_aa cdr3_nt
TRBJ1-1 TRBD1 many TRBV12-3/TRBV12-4 CASSIPGTGVKAFF TGTGCCAGCAGTATACCCGGGACAGGGGTTAAAGCTTTCTTT
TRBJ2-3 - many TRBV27 CASSFGGSTDTQYF TGTGCCAGCAGTTTCGGTGGCAGCACAGATACGCAGTATTTT
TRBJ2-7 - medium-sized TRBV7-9 CASSLQILSYEQYF TGTGCCAGCAGCTTACAGATTTTATCCTACGAGCAGTACTTC
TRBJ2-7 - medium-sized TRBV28 CASSSRSEEMEQYF TGTGCCAGCAGTTCCCGGTCGGAGGAAATGGAGCAGTACTTC
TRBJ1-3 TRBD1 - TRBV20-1 CSALRTGAGNTIYF TGCAGTGCGCTACGGACAGGGGCTGGAAACACCATATATTTT
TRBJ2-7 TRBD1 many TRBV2 CASSEAGSGGSSYEQYF TGTGCCAGCAGTGAAGCAGGCTCAGGGGGCAGCTCCTACGAGCAGTACTTC
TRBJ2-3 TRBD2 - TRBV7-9 CASSSDDPPAGVDTQYF TGTGCCAGCAGCTCCGATGACCCACCCGCGGGAGTAGATACGCAGTATTTT
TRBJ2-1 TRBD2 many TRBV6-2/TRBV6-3 CASSYTLAPSYNEQFF TGTGCCAGCAGTTACACACTAGCGCCCTCCTACAATGAGCAGTTCTTC
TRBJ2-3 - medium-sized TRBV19 CASTTGVPADTQYF TGTGCCAGTACCACGGGGGTTCCAGCAGATACGCAGTATTTT
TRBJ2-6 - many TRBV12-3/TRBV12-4 CASSLAQGTGANVLTF TGTGCCAGCAGTTTAGCGCAGGGTACGGGGGCCAACGTCCTGACTTTC
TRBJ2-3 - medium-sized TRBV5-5 CASSLVPDSDTQYF TGTGCCAGCAGCTTGGTCCCGGATTCAGATACGCAGTATTTT
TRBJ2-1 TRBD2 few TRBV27 CASSPVAGAPSEQFF TGTGCCAGCAGTCCTGTAGCGGGAGCGCCCAGTGAGCAGTTCTTC
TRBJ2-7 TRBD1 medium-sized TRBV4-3 CASSQGQGSYEQYF TGCGCCAGCAGCCAAGGACAGGGGTCCTACGAGCAGTACTTC